Included here is one TCR beta chain sequence, with context. This record belongs to a study of PD-1 blockade in classical Hodgkin lymphoma. Produced via immunoSEQ multiplex PCR; TCRdb's table is partial and in-frame only. The sample includes roughly 64,000 clones, around nine tenths of them seen just once. Germline CDR1 is LNHDA and CDR2 is SQIVND (reference sequence). Trimming removed 4 bases from V and 2 bases from J, with 19 bases in between. This CDR3 region has 17 residues. This sample's time point: cycle 4 day 1 (C4D1), after around six weeks of nivolumab. Each of the patients experienced relapse following autologous stem cell transplantation, and their brentuximab vedotin exposure differed.

The sequence derives from a human donor with classical Hodgkin lymphoma. This specimen consisted of peripheral blood mononuclear cells (PBMCs), obtained before the fourth cycle of nivolumab. The chain links TRBV19 to TRBJ2-3; D might be TRBD1 or TRBD2, each matching 7 bases. The CDR3: CASSSPAGGTDTDTQYF. The CDR3 DNA is TGTGCCAGTAGTAGCCCCGCCGGGGGGACAGACACAGATACGCAGTATTTT.